These 25 T cell receptor beta chains share one sample of origin, sequenced in a study of OX40 agonist ivuxolimab in advanced cancers. Sequenced by immunoSEQ multiplex PCR; TCRdb stores in-frame clones only, minus some. Of under 70,000 clones listed, about 86% were seen once; the top ten hold about 4.1%. The specimen comprised CD4+ or CD8+ T cells sorted from blood, sampled in a trial of the OX40 agonist ivuxolimab. The receptors here all came from an adult with an advanced solid tumor such as melanoma, head and neck, liver or kidney cancer.

This chain uses TRBV5-5 with TRBJ1-4; D is undetermined. The CDR3 covers 13 residues. CDR1 is SGHKS, CDR2 YYEKEE, per germline (reference sequence). The V gene lost 4 bases and the J gene lost 4 bases, with 8 bases spanning the gap. The DNA for the CDR3 is TGTGCCAGCAGCGCGAGGGATAATGAAAAACTGTTTTTT. Its translation is CASSARDNEKLFF.

This clone was seen a single time. J is TRBJ2-5 and V is TRBV5-1; TRBD2 matches 13 bases. The CDR3 spans 15 residues. V was pared by 4 bases and J by 2 bases, with 2 bases of the junction left unmatched. CDR1 is SGHRS and CDR2 is YFSETQ in the germline V gene. CDR3 sequence (DNA): TGCGCCAGCAGCGGGGGACTAGCGGGGCAAGAGACCCAGTACTTC. It encodes CASSGGLAGQETQYF.

This clone was counted a few times. The CDR3 region is CASRTGTGAPNEQFF. As DNA, the CDR3 is TGTGCCAGCAGAACCGGCACAGGGGCACCCAATGAGCAGTTCTTC. V gene TRBV2 combines with J gene TRBJ2-1; TRBD1 agrees at 7 bases. The ends lost 6 bases at V and 6 bases at J; junction bases unmatched: 11. CDR1 SNHLY and CDR2 FYNNEI come from the germline V gene. The CDR3 contains 15 residues. Full variable domain (rest looked up from reference TRBV2 and TRBJ2-1): EPEVTQTPSHQVTQMGQEVILRCVPISNHLYFYWYRQILGQKVEFLVSFYNNEISEKSEIFDDQFSVERPDGSNFTLKIRSTKLEDSAMYFCASRTGTGAPNEQFFGPGTRLTVL.

Written as DNA, the CDR3 is TGTGCCAGCCTCGAGGGGCGCTATGGCTACACCTTC. As protein: CASLEGRYGYTF. The chain has TRBV28 and TRBJ1-2; D possibly corresponds to TRBD1 (5 bases). The CDR3 runs to 12 residues. Looked up from germline, CDR1 is MDHEN and CDR2 is SYDVKM. V was pared by 8 bases and J by 4 bases, with 11 bases between.

By frequency in the sample, this clone is medium-sized. The chain couples TRBV5-1 to TRBJ1-1, with a tentative D call TRBD1 (5 bases). V lost 4 bases and J 10 bases, leaving 26 bases between the germline ends. The CDR3 contains 16 residues. Germline V gene data show CDR1 as SGHRS and CDR2 as YFSETQ. CDR3 DNA sequence: TGCGCCAGCAGCGTCAACGGTGCAGGGATTGGTAGTAGAGCTTTCTTT. The encoded protein is CASSVNGAGIGSRAFF.

The rearrangement joins TRBV29-1 to TRBJ2-7; no clear D gene. With 4 bases removed from V and 0 bases from J, the gap between germline ends came to 10 bases. The germline CDR1 and CDR2 sequences are SQVTM and ANQGSEA. The CDR3 length is 13 residues. Here the CDR3 DNA reads TGCAGCGTTGCCCAGCCCCCCTCCTACGAGCAGTACTTC. Its protein is CSVAQPPSYEQYF.

The CDR3 nucleotides read TGTGCCAGCGGGAGGGACAGGGGAGTACACGAGCAGTACTTC. Its translation: CASGRDRGVHEQYF. This chain joins TRBV5-4 and TRBJ2-7; 10 positions match TRBD1. V lost 7 bases to trimming and J lost 5 bases; unmatched junction nucleotides: 9. From germline, CDR1 is SGHNT and CDR2 YYREEE (reference sequence). The CDR3 consists of 14 residues.

The chain joins TRBV19 to TRBJ2-1; no clear D. Trimming took 3 bases from V and 0 from J, leaving 12 bases between them. CDR3 length equals 16 residues. Germline CDR1 is LNHDA and CDR2 is SQIVND (reference sequence). This chain's CDR3 is CASSMEPPSSYNEQFF. CDR3 nucleotide sequence: TGTGCCAGTAGTATGGAACCTCCTAGCTCCTACAATGAGCAGTTCTTC.

The genes are TRBV7-2 and TRBJ2-7; the D is unclear. The CDR3 has 15 residues. Trimming stripped 1 base from V and 0 bases from J, with 10 bases between. Germline V gene lookup returns CDR1 SGHTA and CDR2 FQGNSA. CDR3 sequence reads: CASSLEGEGSYEQYF. CDR3 coding DNA: TGTGCCAGCAGCTTAGAGGGTGAAGGCTCCTACGAGCAGTACTTC.

The chain employs TRBV13 and TRBJ2-5, with TRBD2 as a possible D gene (7 bases). Trimming took 4 bases from V and 4 from J, leaving 16 bases between them. This CDR3 contains 15 residues. Germline V gene data show CDR1 as PRHDT and CDR2 as FYEKMQ (reference sequence). The CDR3 nucleotides read TGTGCCAGCAGCTCCGGGGGGCCCGGTAGAGAGACCCAGTACTTC. Translated, it gives CASSSGGPGRETQYF.

V usage is TRBV4-2 and J usage is TRBJ1-3; D not resolved. Germline values: CDR1 LGHNA, CDR2 YNFKEQ. V was shortened by 0 bases and J by 6 bases, with 9 bases between the two germline ends. The CDR3 covers 14 residues. The CDR3 sequence is CASSQDLGKNTIYF. The CDR3 DNA sequence: TGTGCCAGCAGCCAAGATTTGGGAAAAAACACCATATATTTT.

This sequence joins TRBV7-6 and TRBJ2-3, with TRBD2 matching 9 bases. The CDR3 spans 15 residues. V gave up 5 bases and J gave up 1 base; unmatched junction bases: 4. Germline V gene lookup returns CDR1 SGHVS and CDR2 FNYEAQ. CDR3 protein: CASSPLAGGTDTQYF. As DNA, the CDR3 is TGTGCCAGCAGCCCCTTAGCGGGGGGCACAGATACGCAGTATTTT.

This chain uses TRBV7-2 with TRBJ2-7, with 7 bases fitting TRBD2. This CDR3 is 16 amino acids long. The ends lost 2 bases at V and 1 base at J; junction bases unmatched: 8. CDR1 is SGHTA, CDR2 FQGNSA, per germline. CDR3 residues: CASSLTLWGGSYEQYF. For the CDR3, the DNA is TGTGCCAGCAGCTTAACCCTTTGGGGGGGGTCCTACGAGCAGTACTTC.

This clone was seen only once. The V and J genes are TRBV5-1 and TRBJ2-7; 7 bases align to TRBD1. The CDR3 is 15 amino acids. Germline V gene data show CDR1 as SGHRS and CDR2 as YFSETQ. Losses at the gene ends were 5 bases for V and 2 bases for J; bases not matched to a gene: 10. The CDR3 DNA reads as TGCGCCAGCAGTCAGGGGACAGCCAATCCCTACGAGCAGTACTTC. Residues: CASSQGTANPYEQYF.

The V and J genes are TRBV5-1 and TRBJ1-5; D possibly corresponds to TRBD1 (6 bases). V was trimmed by 5 bases and J by 2 bases, leaving 11 bases between them. Germline CDR1 SGHRS, CDR2 YFSETQ. The CDR3 is 14 residues long. The CDR3 sequence is CASSDGGRNQPQHF. The CDR3, as DNA: TGCGCCAGCAGTGATGGGGGGCGCAATCAGCCCCAGCATTTT.

This clone was observed once. This chain joins TRBV7-2 and TRBJ1-5; D not resolved. From germline, CDR1 is SGHTA and CDR2 FQGNSA. V lost 1 base and J lost 0, with 7 bases in between. The CDR3 loop spans 15 amino acids. The CDR3 DNA follows: TGTGCCAGCAGCTTAGGTCCGAATAGCAATCAGCCCCAGCATTTT. It yields the protein CASSLGPNSNQPQHF. Full variable domain (outside the CDR3, taken from reference TRBV7-2 and TRBJ1-5): GAGVSQSPSNKVTEKGKDVELRCDPISGHTALYWYRQSLGQGLEFLIYFQGNSAPDKSGLPSDRFSAERTGGSVSTLTIQRTQQEDSAVYLCASSLGPNSNQPQHFGDGTRLSIL.

V usage is TRBV19 and J usage is TRBJ1-5, with 8 bases that match TRBD1. This CDR3 has 13 amino acids. Germline CDR1 LNHDA, CDR2 SQIVND (reference sequence). J lost 4 bases, V lost 7 bases, and 3 bases had no gene match. In DNA form, the CDR3 reads TGTGCCAGTACCGGACAGGGAAATCAGCCCCAGCATTTT. It is translated as CASTGQGNQPQHF.

The rearrangement links TRBV19 to TRBJ1-2, with 9 nucleotides matching TRBD1. The germline V gene encodes CDR1 LNHDA and CDR2 SQIVND (reference sequence). The CDR3 has 15 amino acids. The trim removed 4 bases at V and 8 bases at J, leaving 11 bases unmatched. CDR3 sequence (DNA): TGTGCCAGTAGTACCACAGGGGGCGCGGCGGGAGGCTACACCTTC. This sequence encodes CASSTTGGAAGGYTF.

This clone was seen a few times. This rearrangement joins TRBV7-2 to TRBJ1-2, with TRBD1 identical over 7 bases. V shed 9 bases and J 2 bases; nucleotides not matched to a gene: 9. In germline, CDR1 is SGHTA, CDR2 FQGNSA. The CDR3 contains 14 residues. The CDR3 DNA reads as TGTGCCAGTGACAGGGTTGAGGGCAACTATGGCTACACCTTC. It translates to CASDRVEGNYGYTF.

The V and J genes are TRBV5-4 and TRBJ2-5; D is perhaps TRBD1 (5 bases). Germline CDR1 SGHNT, CDR2 YYREEE (reference sequence). This CDR3 is built from 15 residues. With 1 base removed from V and 2 bases from J, the gap between germline ends came to 12 bases. The CDR3 is CASSLPLGQQETQYF. The DNA of the CDR3 is TGTGCCAGCAGCTTGCCCCTGGGGCAGCAAGAGACCCAGTACTTC. Drawing the rest from reference TRBV5-4 and TRBJ2-5, the complete variable domain is ETGVTQSPTHLIKTRGQQVTLRCSSQSGHNTVSWYQQALGQGPQFIFQYYREEENGRGNFPPRFSGLQFPNYSSELNVNALELDDSALYLCASSLPLGQQETQYFGPGTRLLVL.

The rearrangement links TRBV19 to TRBJ2-3, with TRBD1 matching over 8 bases. The CDR3 runs 17 residues. Germline V gene data show CDR1 as LNHDA and CDR2 as SQIVND (reference sequence). The junction had 16 bases not matched to a gene; V was cut back by 7 bases and J by 4 bases. CDR3 nucleotides: TGTGCCAGTAAGGATGGGAGCCAGGGGGCGCTCGCAGATACGCAGTATTTT. It is translated as CASKDGSQGALADTQYF.

Points on this clone: At one boundary the junction diverges from the germline segment, which might be a read error. The genes are TRBV7-9 and TRBJ2-1, with TRBD2 matching over 13 bases. The CDR3 is made up of 14 amino acids. Germline assignment: CDR1 SEHNR and CDR2 FQNEAQ (reference sequence). CDR3 DNA: TGTGCCAGCAGCTTAGAAGGGACTAGCGGGGTTGGGGTCTTC. Protein sequence: CASSLEGTSGVGVF.

V is TRBV7-9 and J is TRBJ2-3; possible D gene TRBD2, 5 bases. V gave up 5 bases and J gave up 5 bases, with 8 bases separating them. There are 12 residues in the CDR3. CDR1 and CDR2 (germline): SEHNR, FQNEAQ (reference sequence). The CDR3 here is CASSRGVDTQYF. CDR3 coding DNA: TGTGCCAGCAGCCGGGGTGTAGATACGCAGTATTTT. Variable domain in full (rest from reference TRBV7-9 and TRBJ2-3): DTGVSQNPRHKITKRGQNVTFRCDPISEHNRLYWYRQTLGQGPEFLTYFQNEAQLEKSRLLSDRFSAERPKGSFSTLEIQRTEQGDSAMYLCASSRGVDTQYFGPGTRLTVL.

This clone turned up a few times. This rearrangement joins TRBV7-9 to TRBJ1-6; D is ambiguous. Germline CDR1 and CDR2: SEHNR and FQNEAQ (reference sequence). V was pared by 8 bases and J by 5 bases, with 16 bases between. The CDR3 has 15 amino acids. CDR3 sequence (DNA): TGTGCCAGCCGCGAAATGGACGGCAATAATTCACCCCTCCACTTT. This gives the protein CASREMDGNNSPLHF.

The gene calls are TRBV9 and TRBJ1-1; weak D call: TRBD1 (5 bases). The length of the CDR3 is 14 residues. The ends were cut back, 0 bases at V and 0 bases at J, with 6 bases in the middle. The germline V gene encodes CDR1 SGDLS and CDR2 YYNGEE. The CDR3 region is CASSVEGLNTEAFF. The CDR3 nucleotides are TGTGCCAGCAGCGTAGAGGGGTTGAACACTGAAGCTTTCTTT.